What follows are 16 T cell receptor beta chains derived from one specimen sequenced in a study of beta chain features in type 1 diabetes. The antigens these receptors bind are not known. Study conclusions and caveats: Significant though moderate, a shortening of TCRB CDR3s appeared in all four CD4+ subsets of Type 1 diabetes patients.

The entirety of the isolated RNA underwent reverse transcription, so expressed TCRB transcripts were sequenced. Clones were read by immunoSEQ multiplex PCR, and TCRdb kept only the in-frame ones, dropping some. The data show around 650,000 clones, with around an eighth seen just once and more than 0.09% held by the top ten. Sequenced sample: naive CD4+ T cells from blood. The receptor set was obtained from a man in his thirties or forties with type 1 diabetes.

V and J are TRBV7-3 and TRBJ1-1; D ambiguous. Germline CDR1 reads SGHTA; CDR2 reads FQGTGA. V was cut by 5 bases and J by 2 bases, with 15 bases left in between. The CDR3 spans 15 residues. The CDR3 is CASSRWTGGNTEAFF. CDR3 coding DNA: TGTGCCAGCAGCCGTTGGACCGGTGGAAACACTGAAGCTTTCTTT.

V and J are TRBV28 and TRBJ2-3; possibly TRBD1 for D (7 bases). In germline, CDR1 is MDHEN, CDR2 SYDVKM. V lost 5 bases and J lost 2, with 14 bases in between. This CDR3 comprises 15 residues. The CDR3 sequence is CASSLQGRYTDTQYF. CDR3 nucleotide sequence: TGTGCCAGCAGTCTACAGGGGAGGTACACAGATACGCAGTATTTT.

The V and J genes are TRBV30 and TRBJ2-7; D possibly matches TRBD1 or TRBD2 (5 bases each). CDR1 is GTSNPN and CDR2 is SVGIG in the germline V gene (reference sequence). Trimming pared 2 bases from V and 7 bases from J, leaving 15 bases between. The CDR3 sequence is 13 residues long. The CDR3 sequence is CAWSRQSGVEQYF. The CDR3, as DNA: TGTGCCTGGAGTCGACAGTCCGGGGTTGAGCAGTACTTC.

The chain employs TRBV28 and TRBJ2-5, with D unresolved. This CDR3 region has 14 residues. From germline, CDR1 is MDHEN and CDR2 SYDVKM. V was shortened by 0 bases and J by 1 base, with 6 bases between the two germline ends. The CDR3 region has the DNA TGTGCCAGCAGTTTATGGCAGTTCCAAGAGACCCAGTACTTC. Its translation: CASSLWQFQETQYF.

J is TRBJ2-3 and V is TRBV27, with 7 positions matching TRBD1. Germline loops: CDR1 MNHEY, CDR2 SMNVEV (reference sequence). The CDR3 loop spans 17 amino acids. Trimming at V came to 3 bases and at J to 7 bases, leaving 16 bases not matched to a gene. The DNA of the CDR3 is TGTGCCAGCAGTTTTTTAAACAGGGGCCACCTCATGAATACGCAGTATTTT. Its protein product is CASSFLNRGHLMNTQYF.

The chain is built from TRBV9 and TRBJ2-3, with no clear D. This CDR3 is 16 amino acids long. V lost 0 bases and J 2 bases, leaving 13 bases between the germline ends. Germline CDR1 SGDLS, CDR2 YYNGEE. The CDR3 loop reads CASSVEAALYTDTQYF. For the CDR3, the DNA is TGTGCCAGCAGCGTAGAGGCAGCCCTTTACACAGATACGCAGTATTTT.

This clone was recorded a few times. V gene TRBV5-1 combines with J gene TRBJ2-5; maybe TRBD2 (5 bases). The length of the CDR3 is 14 residues. V lost 1 base and J 5 bases, leaving 12 bases between the germline ends. CDR1 is SGHRS and CDR2 is YFSETQ in the germline V gene. In DNA form, the CDR3 reads TGCGCCAGCAGCTTGAGGATGGTAGCGGAGACCCAGTACTTC. Translating gives CASSLRMVAETQYF.

The chain couples TRBV2 to TRBJ2-7, with D unclear. CDR3 size: 12 residues. The ends were cut back, 3 bases at V and 5 bases at J, with 8 bases in the middle. In germline, CDR1 is SNHLY, CDR2 FYNNEI. The CDR3 here is CASSDVVDEQYF. In DNA form, the CDR3 reads TGTGCCAGCAGTGACGTGGTCGACGAGCAGTACTTC.

The gene calls are TRBV18 and TRBJ2-3; D is ambiguous. Trimming stripped 3 bases from V and 4 bases from J, with 14 bases between. Germline V gene data show CDR1 as KGHSH and CDR2 as LQKENI. The CDR3 is 15 residues long. The CDR3 is CASSPGSRQADTQYF. DNA of the CDR3: TGTGCCAGCTCACCTGGTAGCAGGCAGGCAGATACGCAGTATTTT.

The chain employs TRBV7-3 and TRBJ1-1; D gene ambiguous. The germline V gene has CDR1 SGHTA and CDR2 FQGTGA. This CDR3 has 13 amino acids. Trimming stripped 6 bases from V and 1 base from J, with 9 bases between. CDR3 bases: TGTGCCAGCAGAAGGCATAGGAACACTGAAGCTTTCTTT. Its protein is CASRRHRNTEAFF. Full variable domain (outside the CDR3, taken from reference TRBV7-3 and TRBJ1-1): GAGVSQTPSNKVTEKGKYVELRCDPISGHTALYWYRQSLGQGPEFLIYFQGTGAADDSGLPNDRFFAVRPEGSVSTLKIQRTERGDSAVYLCASRRHRNTEAFFGQGTRLTVV.

Turning to this clone: The sample carries other DNA sequences with the same CDR3. The chain couples TRBV20-1 to TRBJ2-5; D not certain. The germline V and J ends were trimmed by 6 bases and 2 bases, with 7 bases remaining between them. The CDR3 consists of 11 residues. Per germline, CDR1 DFQATT and CDR2 SNEGSKA (reference sequence). CDR3 in amino acids: CSALDQETQYF. CDR3 DNA: TGCAGTGCGCTAGATCAAGAGACCCAGTACTTC.

The chain links TRBV9 to TRBJ1-3; D might be TRBD1 (5 bases). Germline CDR1 SGDLS, CDR2 YYNGEE. This CDR3 region has 16 residues. V shed 0 bases and J shed 3 bases, with 13 bases lying between them. The CDR3 sequence is CASSVGLQGNGNTIYF. The CDR3 DNA reads TGTGCCAGCAGCGTAGGGCTCCAGGGAAATGGAAACACCATATATTTT.

This clone was seen a handful of times. The V call is TRBV4-3, the J call TRBJ1-1; D is undetermined. Germline V gene lookup returns CDR1 LGHNA and CDR2 YSLEER. Trimming pared 2 bases from V and 5 bases from J, leaving 12 bases between. The CDR3 is 14 residues long. This CDR3 reads CASSQSSWGTEAFF. The DNA of the CDR3 is TGCGCCAGCAGCCAATCTTCCTGGGGAACTGAAGCTTTCTTT.

The chain recombines TRBV11-3 with TRBJ2-5; 13 positions agree with TRBD2. This CDR3 is 17 amino acids long. Germline-derived CDR1 and CDR2 are SGHNT and YENEEA. V was clipped by 3 bases and J by 1 base; unmatched bases: 5. The CDR3 DNA follows: TGTGCCAGCAGCTTCCGGACTAGCGGGGGAGTCCAAGAGACCCAGTACTTC. This encodes CASSFRTSGGVQETQYF.

This clone was recorded a few times. The J gene is TRBJ2-7, the V gene TRBV15; 11 nucleotides line up with TRBD1. Per the germline V gene, CDR1 is LNHNV and CDR2 is YYDKDF (reference sequence). CDR3 length equals 12 residues. In DNA, the CDR3 is TGTTCCAGGACAGGGGGCATCCACGAGCAGTACTTC. Amino acid sequence: CSRTGGIHEQYF.

There are a few counts of this clone. The chain combines TRBV29-1 with TRBJ2-3; D not certain. The germline V gene has CDR1 SQVTM and CDR2 ANQGSEA. This CDR3 is 15 amino acids long. Trimming took 6 bases from V and 0 from J, leaving 16 bases between them. CDR3: CSVHQYDPSTDTQYF. For the CDR3, the DNA is TGCAGCGTCCACCAATATGATCCTAGCACAGATACGCAGTATTTT.